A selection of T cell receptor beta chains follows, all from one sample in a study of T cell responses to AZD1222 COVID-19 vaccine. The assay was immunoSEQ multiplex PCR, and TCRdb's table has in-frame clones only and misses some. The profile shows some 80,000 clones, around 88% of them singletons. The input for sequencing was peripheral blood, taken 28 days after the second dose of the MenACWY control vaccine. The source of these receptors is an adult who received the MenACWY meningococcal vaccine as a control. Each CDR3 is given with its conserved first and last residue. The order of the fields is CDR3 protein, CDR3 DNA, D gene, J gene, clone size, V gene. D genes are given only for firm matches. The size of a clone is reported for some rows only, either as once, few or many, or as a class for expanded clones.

CDR3 protein: CASSPGDSGRVAFF; CDR3 DNA: TGTGCCAGCAGCCCCGGGGACAGCGGTAGGGTAGCTTTCTTT; D gene: TRBD1; J gene: TRBJ1-1; clone size: few; V gene: TRBV9
CDR3 protein: CASSQEGTSGGVRTQYF; CDR3 DNA: TGCGCCAGCAGCCAAGAGGGAACTAGCGGGGGGGTCCGAACGCAGTATTTT; D gene: TRBD2; J gene: TRBJ2-3; clone size: NA; V gene: TRBV4-1
CDR3 protein: CASSVSGASYNEQFF; CDR3 DNA: TGTGCCAGCAGCGTCAGCGGAGCCTCCTACAATGAGCAGTTCTTC; D gene: NA; J gene: TRBJ2-1; clone size: NA; V gene: TRBV7-2
CDR3 protein: CAWRDRGNTEAFF; CDR3 DNA: TGTGCCTGGAGGGACAGGGGGAACACTGAAGCTTTCTTT; D gene: TRBD1; J gene: TRBJ1-1; clone size: NA; V gene: TRBV30
CDR3 protein: CASSSHEGMFF; CDR3 DNA: TGTGCCAGCAGTTCCCATGAAGGGATGTTTTTT; D gene: NA; J gene: TRBJ1-4; clone size: NA; V gene: TRBV12-3/TRBV12-4
CDR3 protein: CASSIVTGGTYEQYF; CDR3 DNA: TGTGCCAGTAGTATAGTGACAGGGGGTACCTACGAGCAGTACTTC; D gene: TRBD1; J gene: TRBJ2-7; clone size: NA; V gene: TRBV19
CDR3 protein: CASSEVEYNYGYTF; CDR3 DNA: TGTGCCAGCAGCGAAGTGGAGTATAACTATGGCTACACCTTC; D gene: NA; J gene: TRBJ1-2; clone size: once; V gene: TRBV6-1
CDR3 protein: CASSSPGEAGGIFTDTQYF; CDR3 DNA: TGTGCCAGCAGCTCCCCCGGGGAGGCGGGGGGGATCTTCACAGATACGCAGTATTTT; D gene: TRBD2; J gene: TRBJ2-3; clone size: NA; V gene: TRBV7-6
CDR3 protein: CASSIWGGLGQGNTEAFF; CDR3 DNA: TGTGCCAGTAGTATATGGGGGGGCTTGGGCCAGGGGAACACTGAAGCTTTCTTT; D gene: NA; J gene: TRBJ1-1; clone size: once; V gene: TRBV19
CDR3 protein: CASSQTTSYGYTF; CDR3 DNA: TGTGCCAGCAGCCAAACAACGAGCTATGGCTACACCTTC; D gene: NA; J gene: TRBJ1-2; clone size: NA; V gene: TRBV2